This T cell receptor (beta chain) was recorded in a study of cytomegalovirus exposure and HLA in healthy donors. The PCR had 60 Vbeta and 13 Jbeta primers. Assay: immunoSEQ multiplex PCR; the TCRdb copy retains only in-frame clones and omits some. Of about 140,000 clones listed, 65% to 85% are singletons. CDR3 length: 13 amino acids. Per the germline V gene, CDR1 is SGDLS and CDR2 is YYNGEE. With 3 bases clipped from V and 7 bases from J, the junction kept 5 bases outside the gene matches. About this clone: Antigen specificity is unknown.

General study points: Immune exposure was documented only through CMV serostatus.

The V and J genes are TRBV9 and TRBJ1-1, with TRBD1 matching over 8 bases. This sequence was found in a man younger than 35 in good health and CMV-seronegative. The source material was PBMCs. CDR3 residues: CASSAQGAHEAFF. In nucleotides, the CDR3 is TGTGCCAGCAGCGCTCAGGGGGCGCATGAAGCTTTCTTT.